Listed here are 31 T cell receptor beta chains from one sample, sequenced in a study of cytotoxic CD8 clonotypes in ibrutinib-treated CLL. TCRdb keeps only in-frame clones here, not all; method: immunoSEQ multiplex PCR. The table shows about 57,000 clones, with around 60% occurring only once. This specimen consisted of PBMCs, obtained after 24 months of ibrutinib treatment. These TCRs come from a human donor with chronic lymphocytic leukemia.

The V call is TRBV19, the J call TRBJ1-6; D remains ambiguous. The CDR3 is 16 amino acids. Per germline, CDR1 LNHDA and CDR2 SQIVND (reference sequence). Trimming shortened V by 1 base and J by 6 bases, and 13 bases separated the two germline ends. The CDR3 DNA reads TGTGCCAGTAGTATAGTAGGAGGTAGCGGTAATTCACCCCTCCACTTT. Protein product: CASSIVGGSGNSPLHF.

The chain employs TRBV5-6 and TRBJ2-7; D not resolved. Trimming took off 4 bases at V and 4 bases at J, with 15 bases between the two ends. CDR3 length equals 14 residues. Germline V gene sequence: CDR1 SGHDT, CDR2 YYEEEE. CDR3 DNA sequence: TGTGCCAGCAGCCCTAATGGCGGCCTGTACGAGCAGTACTTC. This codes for CASSPNGGLYEQYF.

The CDR3 nucleotides read TGCGCCAGCAGCCTAAACGGGGGTAGCACAGATACGCAGTATTTT. Protein product: CASSLNGGSTDTQYF. The rearrangement joins TRBV5-1 to TRBJ2-3; D is possibly TRBD2 (6 bases). Germline CDR1 and CDR2: SGHRS and YFSETQ. The length of the CDR3 is 15 residues. Trimming removed 4 bases at V and 0 bases at J, with 12 bases between. Together with reference TRBV5-1 and TRBJ2-3, the CDR3 gives the full variable domain: KAGVTQTPRYLIKTRGQQVTLSCSPISGHRSVSWYQQTPGQGLQFLFEYFSETQRNKGNFPGRFSGRQFSNSRSEMNVSTLELGDSALYLCASSLNGGSTDTQYFGPGTRLTVL.

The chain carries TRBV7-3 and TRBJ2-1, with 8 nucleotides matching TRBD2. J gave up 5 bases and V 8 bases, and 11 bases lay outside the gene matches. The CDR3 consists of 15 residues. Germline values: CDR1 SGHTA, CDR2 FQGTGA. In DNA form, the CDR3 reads TGTGCCAGCGCTGACTCACTAGCGGCCCACAATGAGCAGTTCTTC. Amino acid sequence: CASADSLAAHNEQFF.

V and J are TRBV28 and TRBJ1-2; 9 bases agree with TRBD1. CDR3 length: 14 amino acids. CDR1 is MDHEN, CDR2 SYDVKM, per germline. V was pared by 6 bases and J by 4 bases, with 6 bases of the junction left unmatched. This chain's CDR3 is CASRVRDRVYGYTF. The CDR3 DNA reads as TGTGCCAGCAGAGTCCGGGACAGGGTCTATGGCTACACCTTC.

The CDR3 DNA reads as TGTGCCAGCAGCCCTGACGGGGGTGGAAACTATGGCTACACCTTC. Its translation: CASSPDGGGNYGYTF. The J gene is TRBJ1-2, the V gene TRBV7-9, with D maybe TRBD1 (5 bases). Germline V CDR1 and CDR2: SEHNR, FQNEAQ (reference sequence). V was clipped by 5 bases and J by 2 bases, with 15 bases between them. The CDR3 consists of 15 residues. The entire variable domain, with the rest obtained from reference TRBV7-9 and TRBJ1-2, is as follows: DTGVSQNPRHKITKRGQNVTFRCDPISEHNRLYWYRQTLGQGPEFLTYFQNEAQLEKSRLLSDRFSAERPKGSFSTLEIQRTEQGDSAMYLCASSPDGGGNYGYTFGSGTRLTVV.

In DNA, the CDR3 is TGTGCCAGCAGTCCGGACAGGGGGTTTAATGGCTACACCTTC. Protein product: CASSPDRGFNGYTF. This rearrangement joins TRBV6-5 to TRBJ1-2; 10 nucleotides line up with TRBD1. The trim removed 5 bases at V and 6 bases at J, leaving 6 bases unmatched. This CDR3 is 14 amino acids long. Per germline, CDR1 MNHEY and CDR2 SVGAGI.

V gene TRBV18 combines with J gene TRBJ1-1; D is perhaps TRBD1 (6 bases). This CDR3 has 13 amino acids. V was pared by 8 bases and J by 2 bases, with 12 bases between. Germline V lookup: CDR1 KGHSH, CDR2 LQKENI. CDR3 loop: CASNTGSNTEAFF. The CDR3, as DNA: TGTGCCAGCAATACAGGGTCTAACACTGAAGCTTTCTTT. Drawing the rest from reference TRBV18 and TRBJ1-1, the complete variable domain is NAGVMQNPRHLVRRRGQEARLRCSPMKGHSHVYWYRQLPEEGLKFMVYLQKENIIDESGMPKERFSAEFPKEGPSILRIQQVVRGDSAAYFCASNTGSNTEAFFGQGTRLTVV.

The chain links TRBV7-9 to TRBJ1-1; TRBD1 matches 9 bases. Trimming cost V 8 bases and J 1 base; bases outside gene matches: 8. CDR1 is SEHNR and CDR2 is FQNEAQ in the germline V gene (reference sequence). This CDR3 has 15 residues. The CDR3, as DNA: TGTGCCAGCGTCGCCCTGACAGGGGGGAACACTGAAGCTTTCTTT. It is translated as CASVALTGGNTEAFF.

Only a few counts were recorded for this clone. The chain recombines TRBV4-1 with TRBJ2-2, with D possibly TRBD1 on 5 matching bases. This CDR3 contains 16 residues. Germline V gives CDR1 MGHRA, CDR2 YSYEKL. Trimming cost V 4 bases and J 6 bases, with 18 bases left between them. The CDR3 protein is CASSRKGLPSAGELFF. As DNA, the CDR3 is TGCGCCAGCAGCCGAAAGGGGCTGCCGTCGGCCGGGGAGCTGTTTTTT.

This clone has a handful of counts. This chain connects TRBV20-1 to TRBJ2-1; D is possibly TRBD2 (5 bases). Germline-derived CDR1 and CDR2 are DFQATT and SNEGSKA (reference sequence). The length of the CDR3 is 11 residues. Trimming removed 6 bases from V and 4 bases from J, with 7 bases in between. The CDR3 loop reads CSATGYNEQFF. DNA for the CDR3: TGCAGTGCCACGGGGTACAATGAGCAGTTCTTC.

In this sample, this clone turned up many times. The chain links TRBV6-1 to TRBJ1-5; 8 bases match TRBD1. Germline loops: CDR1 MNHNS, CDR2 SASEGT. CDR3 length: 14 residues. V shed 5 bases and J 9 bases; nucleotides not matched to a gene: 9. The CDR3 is CASSLQGGPSPQHF. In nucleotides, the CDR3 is TGTGCCAGCAGTCTACAGGGGGGCCCATCGCCCCAGCATTTT.

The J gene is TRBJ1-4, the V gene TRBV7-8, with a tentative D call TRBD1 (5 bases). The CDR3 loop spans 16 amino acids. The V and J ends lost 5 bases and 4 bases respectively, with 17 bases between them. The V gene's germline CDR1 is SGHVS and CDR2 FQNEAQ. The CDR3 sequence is CASSHLRRGLNEKLFF. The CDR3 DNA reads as TGTGCCAGCAGCCACCTAAGGAGGGGCCTTAATGAAAAACTGTTTTTT. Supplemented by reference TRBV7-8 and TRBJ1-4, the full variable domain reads GAGVSQSPRYKVAKRGQDVALRCDPISGHVSLFWYQQALGQGPEFLTYFQNEAQLDKSGLPSDRFFAERPEGSVSTLKIQRTQQEDSAVYLCASSHLRRGLNEKLFFGSGTQLSVL.

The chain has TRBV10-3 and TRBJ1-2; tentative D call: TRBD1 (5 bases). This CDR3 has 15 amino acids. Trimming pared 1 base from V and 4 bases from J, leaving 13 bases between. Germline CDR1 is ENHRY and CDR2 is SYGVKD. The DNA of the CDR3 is TGTGCCATCAGTGAGTGGGCAGGGTTGGGCTATGGCTACACCTTC. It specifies CAISEWAGLGYGYTF.

CDR3 protein: CASSRKVAEKLFF. In DNA form, the CDR3 reads TGCGCCAGCAGCCGGAAAGTAGCTGAAAAACTGTTTTTT. This chain joins TRBV10-2 and TRBJ1-4; no reliable D call. V shed 6 bases and J shed 7 bases, with 12 bases lying between them. Per germline, CDR1 WSHSY and CDR2 SAAADI. CDR3 length: 13 residues.

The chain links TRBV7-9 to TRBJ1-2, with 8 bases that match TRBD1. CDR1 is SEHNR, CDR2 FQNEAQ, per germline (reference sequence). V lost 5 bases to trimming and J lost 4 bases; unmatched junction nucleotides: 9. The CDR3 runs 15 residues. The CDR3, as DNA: TGTGCCAGCAGCCCTCTGCCAGGGGGCTTCTATGGCTACACCTTC. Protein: CASSPLPGGFYGYTF.

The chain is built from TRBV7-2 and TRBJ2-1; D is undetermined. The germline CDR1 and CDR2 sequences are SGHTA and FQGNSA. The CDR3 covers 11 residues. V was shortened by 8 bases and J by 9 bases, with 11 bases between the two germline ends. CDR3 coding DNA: TGTGCCAGCTCCCTCTGGGGTGAGCAGTTCTTC. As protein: CASSLWGEQFF.

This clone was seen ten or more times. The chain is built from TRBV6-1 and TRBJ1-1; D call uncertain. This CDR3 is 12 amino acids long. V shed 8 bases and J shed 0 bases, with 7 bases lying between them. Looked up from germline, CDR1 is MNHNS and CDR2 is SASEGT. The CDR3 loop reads CASGVVNTEAFF. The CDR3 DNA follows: TGTGCCAGCGGAGTGGTGAACACTGAAGCTTTCTTT.

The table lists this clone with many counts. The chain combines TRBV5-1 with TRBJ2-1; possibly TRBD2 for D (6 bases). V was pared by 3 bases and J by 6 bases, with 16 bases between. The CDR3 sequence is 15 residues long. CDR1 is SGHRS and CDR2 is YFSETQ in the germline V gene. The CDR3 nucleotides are TGCGCCAGCAGCTGGACCGCGGGGTACGGCAATGAGCAGTTCTTC. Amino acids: CASSWTAGYGNEQFF.

CDR3 coding DNA: TGCGCCAGCAGCGATGGACAAGGCTACGAGCAGTACGTC. It codes for CASSDGQGYEQYV. The chain is built from TRBV10-2 and TRBJ2-7; possible D gene TRBD1, 5 bases. This CDR3 spans 13 amino acids. With 6 bases removed from V and 3 bases from J, the gap between germline ends came to 12 bases. Germline loops: CDR1 WSHSY, CDR2 SAAADI.

The CDR3 reads CASSLLATSYEQYF. CDR3 in DNA: TGTGCCAGCAGCTTACTAGCGACCTCCTACGAGCAGTACTTC. This chain links TRBV5-5 with TRBJ2-7; 7 nucleotides match TRBD2. Germline-derived CDR1 and CDR2 are SGHKS and YYEKEE (reference sequence). V was clipped by 2 bases and J by 0 bases; unmatched bases: 2. The CDR3 loop spans 14 amino acids. Together with reference TRBV5-5 and TRBJ2-7, the CDR3 gives the full variable domain: DAGVTQSPTHLIKTRGQQVTLRCSPISGHKSVSWYQQVLGQGPQFIFQYYEKEERGRGNFPDRFSARQFPNYSSELNVNALLLGDSALYLCASSLLATSYEQYFGPGTRLTVT.

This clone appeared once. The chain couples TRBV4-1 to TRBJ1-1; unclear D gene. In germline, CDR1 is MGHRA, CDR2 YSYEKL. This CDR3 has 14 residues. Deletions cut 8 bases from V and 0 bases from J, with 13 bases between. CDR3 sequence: CASRGLLLNTEAFF. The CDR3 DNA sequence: TGCGCCAGCCGCGGCCTCCTGTTGAACACTGAAGCTTTCTTT.

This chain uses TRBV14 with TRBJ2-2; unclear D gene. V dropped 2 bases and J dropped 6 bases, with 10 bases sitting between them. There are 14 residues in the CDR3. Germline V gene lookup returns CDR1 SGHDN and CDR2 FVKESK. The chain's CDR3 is CASSQNYGAGELFF. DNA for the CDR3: TGTGCCAGCAGCCAAAATTATGGGGCCGGGGAGCTGTTTTTT.

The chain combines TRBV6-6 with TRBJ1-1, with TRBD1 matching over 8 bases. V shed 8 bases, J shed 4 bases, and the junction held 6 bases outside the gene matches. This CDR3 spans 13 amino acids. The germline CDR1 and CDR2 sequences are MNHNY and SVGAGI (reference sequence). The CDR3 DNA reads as TGTGCCAGCCTCAGGGGGCTAGGCACTGAAGCTTTCTTT. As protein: CASLRGLGTEAFF.

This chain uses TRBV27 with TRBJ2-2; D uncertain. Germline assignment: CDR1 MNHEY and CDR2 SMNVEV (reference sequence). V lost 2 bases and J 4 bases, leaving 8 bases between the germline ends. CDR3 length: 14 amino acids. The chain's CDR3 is CASSLLYGTGELFF. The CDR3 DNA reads TGTGCCAGCAGTTTACTCTACGGCACCGGGGAGCTGTTTTTT.

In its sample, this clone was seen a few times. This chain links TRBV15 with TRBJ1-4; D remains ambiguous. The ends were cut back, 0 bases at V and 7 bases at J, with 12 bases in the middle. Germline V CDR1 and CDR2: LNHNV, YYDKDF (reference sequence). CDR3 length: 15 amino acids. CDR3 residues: CATSREGNRGEKLFF. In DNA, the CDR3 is TGTGCCACCAGCAGAGAGGGGAACCGGGGTGAAAAACTGTTTTTT.

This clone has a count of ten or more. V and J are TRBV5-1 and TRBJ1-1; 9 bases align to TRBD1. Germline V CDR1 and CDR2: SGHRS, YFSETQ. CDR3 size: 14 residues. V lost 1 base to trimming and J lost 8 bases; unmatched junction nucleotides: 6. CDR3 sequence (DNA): TGCGCCAGCAGCTTGACAGGGGGCTTTCGGGAAGCTTTCTTT. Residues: CASSLTGGFREAFF.

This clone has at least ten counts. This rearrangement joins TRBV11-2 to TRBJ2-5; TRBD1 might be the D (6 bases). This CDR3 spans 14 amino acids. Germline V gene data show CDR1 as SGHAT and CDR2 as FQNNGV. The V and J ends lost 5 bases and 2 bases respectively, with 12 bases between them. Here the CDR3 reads CASSPRTAQETQYF. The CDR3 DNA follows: TGTGCCAGCAGCCCTAGGACAGCTCAAGAGACCCAGTACTTC. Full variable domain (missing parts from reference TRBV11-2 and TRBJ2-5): EAGVAQSPRYKIIEKRQSVAFWCNPISGHATLYWYQQILGQGPKLLIQFQNNGVVDDSQLPKDRFSAERLKGVDSTLKIQPAKLEDSAVYLCASSPRTAQETQYFGPGTRLLVL.

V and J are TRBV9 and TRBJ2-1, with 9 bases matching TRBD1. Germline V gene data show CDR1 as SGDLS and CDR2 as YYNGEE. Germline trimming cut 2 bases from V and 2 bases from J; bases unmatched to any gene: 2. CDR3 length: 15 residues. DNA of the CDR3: TGTGCCAGCAGCGTCCGGGACAGGGCCTACAATGAGCAGTTCTTC. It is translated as CASSVRDRAYNEQFF.

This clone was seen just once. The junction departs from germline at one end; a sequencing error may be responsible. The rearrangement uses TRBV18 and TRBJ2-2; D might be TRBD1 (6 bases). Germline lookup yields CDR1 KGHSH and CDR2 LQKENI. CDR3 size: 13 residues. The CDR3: CASSPQGLGELFF. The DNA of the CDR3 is TGTGCCAGCTCTCCACAGGGTCTCGGGGAGCTGTTTTTT.

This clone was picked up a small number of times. CDR3 loop: CASTLGESKGNTEAFF. For the CDR3, the DNA is TGTGCCAGCACCCTAGGGGAATCGAAGGGAAACACTGAAGCTTTCTTT. The rearrangement joins TRBV28 to TRBJ1-1, with TRBD1 as a possible D gene (5 bases). The CDR3 extends over 16 amino acids. CDR1 is MDHEN and CDR2 is SYDVKM in the germline V gene. Trimming stripped 7 bases from V and 2 bases from J, with 20 bases between.